These 21 T cell receptor beta chains were sequenced from one sample in a study of T-cell reconstitution after alpha-beta-depleted transplantation in children. Unique molecular identifiers were incorporated during preparation of the TCRbeta library. TCRdb re-called the PCR reads through MiXCR, storing one row per CDR3 protein. The data show around 500,000 distinct CDR3 sequences, approximately 12% seen once. The specimen comprised PBMCs from the stem cell graft donor, sampled from the stem cell graft. The receptor source for this set is a human donor who donated a stem cell graft to a child with combined immunodeficiency.

This rearrangement joins TRBV5-1 to TRBJ2-7; 8 bases map to TRBD1. J was trimmed by 7 bases and V by 4 bases; bases with no gene match: 16. CDR1 is SGHRS and CDR2 is YFSETQ in the germline V gene. The CDR3 runs to 16 residues. The CDR3 sequence is CASSGWGGTGGWEQYF. The CDR3 nucleotides are TGCGCCAGCAGCGGCTGGGGCGGGACAGGTGGTTGGGAGCAGTACTTC.

This clonotype appeared many times. The chain is built from TRBV10-3 and TRBJ2-3; unclear D gene. The CDR3 spans 14 residues. V lost 1 base and J lost 4, with 9 bases in between. Germline CDR1 is ENHRY and CDR2 is SYGVKD. The CDR3 region has the DNA TGTGCCATCAGTGAGTTGGACGGCGCAGATACGCAGTATTTT. Its protein is CAISELDGADTQYF.

CDR3 nucleotide sequence: TGCGCCAGCAGCCAAGACGCCGGCAGCGCGTACGAGCAGTACTTC. Its protein is CASSQDAGSAYEQYF. The V and J genes are TRBV4-3 and TRBJ2-7; D ambiguous. Germline V CDR1 and CDR2: LGHNA, YSLEER. Between the trimmed V and J ends, which lost 0 bases and 4 bases, there was a span of 13 bases. The CDR3 runs to 15 residues.

The chain employs TRBV18 and TRBJ1-4; no clear D. Trimming stripped 6 bases from V and 8 bases from J, with 10 bases between. CDR3 size: 12 residues. Germline V gene data show CDR1 as KGHSH and CDR2 as LQKENI. The CDR3: CASSVGSEKLFF. DNA for the CDR3: TGTGCCAGCTCGGTGGGTTCCGAAAAACTGTTTTTT.

The rearrangement joins TRBV6-2 or TRBV6-3 to TRBJ2-7; 8 bases match TRBD1. Germline CDR1 is MNHEY and CDR2 is SVGEGT. The CDR3 is 13 residues long. The J segment lost 4 bases and the V segment lost 10 bases, leaving 9 bases of the junction unmatched. CDR3 sequence reads: CATDRTGLYEQYF. The CDR3 bases are TGTGCCACCGACCGGACAGGGCTGTACGAGCAGTACTTC.

This clonotype appeared many times. The rearrangement joins TRBV20-1 to TRBJ1-6; a weak D match, TRBD1 (5 bases). This CDR3 is 16 amino acids long. The germline gives CDR1 DFQATT, CDR2 SNEGSKA (reference sequence). With 2 bases removed from V and 7 bases from J, the gap between germline ends came to 18 bases. This chain's CDR3 is CSARPGSLPGNSPLHF. CDR3 bases: TGCAGTGCTAGACCAGGGAGCCTCCCCGGGAATTCACCCCTCCACTTT.

Many counts were recorded for this clonotype. The rearrangement joins TRBV7-2 to TRBJ2-1; D is uncertain. Trimming removed 0 bases from V and 3 bases from J, with 9 bases in between. From germline, CDR1 is SGHTA and CDR2 FQGNSA. The length of the CDR3 is 15 residues. CDR3 in DNA: TGTGCCAGCAGCTTAGCAGGGTTGGGCTACAATGAGCAGTTCTTC. Residues: CASSLAGLGYNEQFF.

This chain links TRBV6-2 or TRBV6-3 with TRBJ2-1; 7 bases match TRBD2. The V segment lost 8 bases and the J segment 5 bases; nucleotides outside the gene matches: 15. The germline gives CDR1 MNHEY, CDR2 SVGEGT. The CDR3 runs to 16 residues. The CDR3 DNA sequence: TGTGCCAGCGGGCGTTCTCTCGGGAGGTCCGACAATGAGCAGTTCTTC. This sequence encodes CASGRSLGRSDNEQFF.

This clonotype was picked up a small number of times. The chain links TRBV4-3 to TRBJ2-1; tentatively, D is TRBD1 (5 bases). This CDR3 spans 14 amino acids. Germline loops: CDR1 LGHNA, CDR2 YSLEER. Trimming removed 3 bases at V and 4 bases at J, with 10 bases between. The CDR3 bases are TGCGCCAGCAGCCAGGCAGGGTTGTACAATGAGCAGTTCTTC. This translates into CASSQAGLYNEQFF.

This clonotype was observed many times. The V and J genes are TRBV7-3 and TRBJ1-1, with D tentatively TRBD1 (5 bases). The V and J ends lost 5 bases and 1 base respectively, with 11 bases between them. CDR1 and CDR2 from the germline V gene are SGHTA and FQGTGA. The CDR3 spans 14 residues. CDR3 amino acids: CASSLSDTNTEAFF. The DNA for the CDR3 is TGTGCCAGCAGCCTATCGGACACGAACACTGAAGCTTTCTTT. The full variable domain, in which reference TRBV7-3 and TRBJ1-1 provide the parts outside the CDR3, is GAGVSQTPSNKVTEKGKYVELRCDPISGHTALYWYRQSLGQGPEFLIYFQGTGAADDSGLPNDRFFAVRPEGSVSTLKIQRTERGDSAVYLCASSLSDTNTEAFFGQGTRLTVV.

This clonotype was recorded at least ten times. The gene calls are TRBV5-1 and TRBJ1-1, with 10 bases fitting TRBD1. Germline V gene sequence: CDR1 SGHRS, CDR2 YFSETQ. Losses at the gene ends were 1 base for V and 0 bases for J; bases not matched to a gene: 6. The CDR3 is 17 amino acids. In nucleotides, the CDR3 is TGCGCCAGCAGCTTGACGTGGACAGGGGGATTGAACACTGAAGCTTTCTTT. Translated, it gives CASSLTWTGGLNTEAFF.

This clonotype was picked up a small number of times. V is TRBV15 and J is TRBJ2-2; 11 positions match TRBD1. V dropped 5 bases and J dropped 6; count of bases not matched to a gene: 5. Germline V gives CDR1 LNHNV, CDR2 YYDKDF (reference sequence). The CDR3 runs to 15 residues. The CDR3 DNA is TGTGCCACCAGCCCCGGGACAGGGGGGGCCGGGGAGCTGTTTTTT. It yields the protein CATSPGTGGAGELFF.

V is TRBV29-1 and J is TRBJ2-1, with D unclear. Between the trimmed V and J ends, which lost 3 bases and 9 bases, there was a span of 9 bases. CDR3 length: 11 amino acids. Per germline, CDR1 SQVTM and CDR2 ANQGSEA. The CDR3 bases are TGCAGCGTTGATCCCTCCCGTGAGCAGTTCTTC. This gives the protein CSVDPSREQFF.

The table lists this clonotype with many counts. The V call is TRBV12-3 or TRBV12-4, the J call TRBJ2-1; D is unclear. The CDR3 sequence is 15 residues long. The V end was cut by 2 bases, the J end by 5 bases, with 13 bases between. CDR3 DNA sequence: TGTGCCAGCAGTTTATCTGGGTTCGGAAACAATGAGCAGTTCTTC. Translation gives CASSLSGFGNNEQFF.

At least ten counts were recorded for this clonotype. The chain joins TRBV20-1 to TRBJ2-7, with D perhaps matching TRBD2 (6 bases). Trimming stripped 4 bases from V and 4 bases from J, with 11 bases between. CDR3 length equals 12 residues. Germline assignment: CDR1 DFQATT and CDR2 SNEGSKA (reference sequence). The CDR3, as DNA: TGCAGTGCTACCCGGGGGATGTACGAGCAGTACTTC. Translated: CSATRGMYEQYF.

This clonotype was seen a handful of times. The V call is TRBV20-1, the J call TRBJ2-2, with 8 bases lining up with TRBD2. V trimming: 3 bases; J trimming: 0 bases; junction bases outside the gene matches: 6. The germline V gene encodes CDR1 DFQATT and CDR2 SNEGSKA (reference sequence). The CDR3 extends over 16 amino acids. CDR3 loop: CSARSAREANTGELFF. Here the CDR3 DNA reads TGCAGTGCTAGGAGCGCGCGGGAGGCGAACACCGGGGAGCTGTTTTTT.

This clonotype was seen at least ten times. This chain links TRBV12-3 or TRBV12-4 with TRBJ1-2; TRBD1 might be the D (5 bases). This CDR3 spans 12 amino acids. Trimming left V 5 bases short and J 8 bases short, with 12 bases between. The chain's CDR3 is CASSPGAEGYTF. The CDR3 coding sequence is TGTGCCAGCAGTCCCGGGGCAGAAGGCTACACCTTC.

This clonotype was seen ten or more times. The chain uses TRBV12-3 or TRBV12-4 and TRBJ2-5; possible D gene TRBD2, 6 bases. The CDR3 loop spans 14 amino acids. The V gene lost 1 base and the J gene lost 6 bases, with 12 bases spanning the gap. Here the CDR3 DNA reads TGTGCCAGCAGTTTAGGGGGGGAGCGGAAGACCCAGTACTTC. Amino acid sequence: CASSLGGERKTQYF.

This clonotype has a count of ten or more. The chain uses TRBV20-1 and TRBJ2-1, with D perhaps matching TRBD2 (5 bases). V dropped 4 bases and J dropped 5 bases, with 9 bases sitting between them. CDR3 length equals 12 residues. CDR1 and CDR2 (germline): DFQATT, SNEGSKA (reference sequence). The CDR3 DNA reads TGCAGTGCTACGACGGGGAACAATGAGCAGTTCTTC. It yields the protein CSATTGNNEQFF.

The V and J genes are TRBV7-9 and TRBJ2-7; a possible D gene is TRBD1 (6 bases). Trimming took off 7 bases at V and 1 base at J, with 11 bases between the two ends. The CDR3 has 13 amino acids. CDR1 SEHNR and CDR2 FQNEAQ come from the germline V gene (reference sequence). The CDR3, as DNA: TGTGCCAGCAACCAACAGGGTTCCTACGAGCAGTACTTC. Translated: CASNQQGSYEQYF.

The genes are TRBV21-1 and TRBJ2-3; the table's D call of TRBD2 was not tested on the DNA. TRBV21-1 is termed a pseudogene. The length of the CDR3 is 17 residues. The CDR3 region is CASPPRRGVPSTDTQYF. The CDR3, as DNA: TGTGCCAGCCCCCCCCGTAGAGGGGTCCCTAGCACAGATACGCAGTATTTT.